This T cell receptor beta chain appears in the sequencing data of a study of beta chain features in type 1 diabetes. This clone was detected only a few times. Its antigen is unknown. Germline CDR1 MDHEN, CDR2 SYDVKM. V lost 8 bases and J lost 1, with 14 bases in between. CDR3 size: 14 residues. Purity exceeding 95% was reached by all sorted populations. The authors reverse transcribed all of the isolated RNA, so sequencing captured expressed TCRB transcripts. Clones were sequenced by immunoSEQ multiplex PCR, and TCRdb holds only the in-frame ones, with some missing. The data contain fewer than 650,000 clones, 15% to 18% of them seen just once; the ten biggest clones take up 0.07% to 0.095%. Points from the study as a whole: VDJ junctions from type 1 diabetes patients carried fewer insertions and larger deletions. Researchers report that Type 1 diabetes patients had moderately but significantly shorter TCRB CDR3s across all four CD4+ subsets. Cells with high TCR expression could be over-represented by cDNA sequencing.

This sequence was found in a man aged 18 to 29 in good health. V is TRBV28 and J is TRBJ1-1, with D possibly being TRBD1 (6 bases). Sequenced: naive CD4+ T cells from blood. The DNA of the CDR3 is TGTGCCAGCGTCGCCGGGACAAAGAACACTGAAGCTTTCTTT. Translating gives CASVAGTKNTEAFF. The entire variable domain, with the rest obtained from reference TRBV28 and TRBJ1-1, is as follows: DVKVTQSSRYLVKRTGEKVFLECVQDMDHENMFWYRQDPGLGLRLIYFSYDVKMKEKGDIPEGYSVSREKKERFSLILESASTNQTSMYLCASVAGTKNTEAFFGQGTRLTVV.